A selection of T cell receptor beta chains follows, all from one sample in a study of blood T cells in healthy people across ages. Using its own MiXCR run on the 5' RACE reads, TCRdb lists one record per CDR3 protein. The table has some 670,000 distinct CDR3 sequences, 40% to 65% seen once; the top ten hold about 13%. The sample was blood. These receptors were taken from an elderly woman in good health. Both conserved end residues are part of each CDR3. The order of the fields is J gene, D gene, clone size, V gene, CDR3 protein, CDR3 DNA. The D gene is left open where the match is weak. The size entry is marked missing in some rows and otherwise reads once, few, many or a size class.

j_gene: TRBJ2-6; d_gene: NA; abundance: NA; v_gene: TRBV6-6; CDR3aa: CASRLDSGANVLTF; CDR3nt: TGTGCCAGCAGGCTGGACTCTGGGGCCAACGTCCTGACTTTC
j_gene: TRBJ1-1; d_gene: TRBD1; abundance: few; v_gene: TRBV12-3/TRBV12-4; CDR3aa: CASRPGQGAVAEAFF; CDR3nt: TGTGCCAGCAGGCCGGGACAGGGGGCGGTAGCTGAAGCTTTCTTT
j_gene: TRBJ2-7; d_gene: NA; abundance: NA; v_gene: TRBV6-5; CDR3aa: CASSYLQGTLIYEQYF; CDR3nt: TGTGCCAGCAGTTATCTCCAAGGGACGCTTATCTACGAGCAGTACTTC
j_gene: TRBJ1-5; d_gene: NA; abundance: NA; v_gene: TRBV27; CDR3aa: CASSVTGLMNQPQHF; CDR3nt: TGTGCCAGCAGTGTAACAGGGTTGATGAATCAGCCCCAGCATTTT
j_gene: TRBJ2-7; d_gene: TRBD1; abundance: NA; v_gene: TRBV6-2/TRBV6-3; CDR3aa: CASNSPGTGSDEQYF; CDR3nt: TGTGCCAGCAACTCCCCCGGGACAGGGTCTGACGAGCAGTACTTC
j_gene: TRBJ1-4; d_gene: TRBD1; abundance: few; v_gene: TRBV7-9; CDR3aa: CASSLKGATNEKLFF; CDR3nt: TGTGCCAGCAGCTTAAAGGGGGCCACGAATGAAAAACTGTTTTTT
j_gene: TRBJ2-6; d_gene: NA; abundance: NA; v_gene: TRBV4-2; CDR3aa: CASSQAGSTGANVLTF; CDR3nt: TGTGCCAGCAGCCAAGCAGGGAGCACTGGGGCCAACGTCCTGACTTTC
j_gene: TRBJ2-3; d_gene: NA; abundance: NA; v_gene: TRBV28; CDR3aa: CASSTRKSTETQYF; CDR3nt: TGTGCCAGCAGTACCCGCAAGAGCACAGAGACGCAGTATTTT
j_gene: TRBJ2-1; d_gene: NA; abundance: NA; v_gene: TRBV20-1; CDR3aa: CTLLAPHGANEQFF; CDR3nt: TGCACCCTACTAGCTCCTCATGGAGCCAATGAGCAGTTCTTC
j_gene: TRBJ2-5; d_gene: NA; abundance: few; v_gene: TRBV3-1; CDR3aa: CASSQVGGGLLYF; CDR3nt: TGTGCCAGCAGCCAGGTGGGGGGTGGGTTATTGTACTTC
j_gene: TRBJ2-1; d_gene: TRBD1; abundance: NA; v_gene: TRBV5-1; CDR3aa: CASSLEGQGVVGQFF; CDR3nt: TGCGCCAGCAGCTTGGAGGGACAGGGAGTAGTGGGGCAGTTCTTC
j_gene: TRBJ2-1; d_gene: NA; abundance: few; v_gene: TRBV24-1; CDR3aa: CATSDLTWRRFF; CDR3nt: TGTGCCACCAGTGACCTGACGTGGCGGCGGTTCTTC
j_gene: TRBJ2-1; d_gene: TRBD2; abundance: NA; v_gene: TRBV20-1; CDR3aa: CSAGELAGDYNEQFF; CDR3nt: TGCAGTGCTGGGGAGCTAGCGGGTGACTACAATGAGCAGTTCTTC
j_gene: TRBJ1-6; d_gene: NA; abundance: NA; v_gene: TRBV20-1; CDR3aa: CSARDRGREALHF; CDR3nt: TGCAGTGCTAGAGATCGCGGCCGGGAGGCCCTCCACTTT
j_gene: TRBJ2-3; d_gene: NA; abundance: few; v_gene: TRBV27; CDR3aa: CASSFPGGRTDTQYF; CDR3nt: TGTGCCAGCAGTTTCCCCGGGGGGCGCACAGATACGCAGTATTTT
j_gene: TRBJ1-2; d_gene: TRBD1; abundance: NA; v_gene: TRBV29-1; CDR3aa: CSVERDRGPHTF; CDR3nt: TGCAGCGTTGAACGGGACAGGGGGCCCCACACCTTC
j_gene: TRBJ2-6; d_gene: NA; abundance: NA; v_gene: TRBV10-2; CDR3aa: CASSVQGGSGANVLTF; CDR3nt: TGCGCCAGCAGTGTCCAGGGCGGATCTGGGGCCAACGTCCTGACTTTC
j_gene: TRBJ2-4; d_gene: NA; abundance: many; v_gene: TRBV7-3; CDR3aa: CASSLTGHEEQYF; CDR3nt: TGTGCCAGCAGCTTAACGGGGCATGAAGAGCAGTACTTC
j_gene: TRBJ1-1; d_gene: NA; abundance: few; v_gene: TRBV18; CDR3aa: CASSSAKGTEAFF; CDR3nt: TGTGCCAGCTCATCCGCAAAGGGGACTGAAGCTTTCTTT
j_gene: TRBJ1-4; d_gene: NA; abundance: NA; v_gene: TRBV29-1; CDR3aa: CSVLGGATNEKLFF; CDR3nt: TGCAGCGTCCTCGGAGGGGCAACTAATGAAAAACTGTTTTTT
j_gene: TRBJ2-1; d_gene: NA; abundance: NA; v_gene: TRBV6-5; CDR3aa: CASRGRGKYNEQFF; CDR3nt: TGTGCCAGCAGGGGCAGGGGAAAATACAATGAGCAGTTCTTC
j_gene: TRBJ2-7; d_gene: NA; abundance: NA; v_gene: TRBV10-3; CDR3aa: CAISASIEIQYF; CDR3nt: TGTGCCATCAGTGCCAGTATCGAGATCCAGTACTTC
j_gene: TRBJ1-2; d_gene: TRBD1; abundance: many; v_gene: TRBV12-3/TRBV12-4; CDR3aa: CASSLRSAGQGDGYTF; CDR3nt: TGTGCCAGCAGTTTAAGGTCCGCGGGACAGGGGGATGGCTACACCTTC
j_gene: TRBJ1-4; d_gene: TRBD1; abundance: NA; v_gene: TRBV12-3/TRBV12-4; CDR3aa: CASTSPGTGSSKLFF; CDR3nt: TGTGCCAGCACCTCCCCGGGGACAGGGTCCAGCAAACTGTTTTTT
j_gene: TRBJ1-1; d_gene: NA; abundance: few; v_gene: TRBV12-5; CDR3aa: CASGPPGTLKAFF; CDR3nt: TGTGCTAGTGGTCCCCCGGGAACCTTGAAAGCTTTCTTT
j_gene: TRBJ2-1; d_gene: NA; abundance: NA; v_gene: TRBV16; CDR3aa: CASSHGAGSYNEQFF; CDR3nt: TGTGCCAGCAGCCACGGAGCGGGCTCCTACAATGAGCAGTTCTTC
j_gene: TRBJ2-7; d_gene: NA; abundance: few; v_gene: TRBV29-1; CDR3aa: CSVQGLSYEQYF; CDR3nt: TGCAGCGTACAGGGTCTATCCTACGAGCAGTACTTC
j_gene: TRBJ1-6; d_gene: NA; abundance: NA; v_gene: TRBV7-9; CDR3aa: CASSSKKTGSYPLALHF; CDR3nt: TGTGCCAGCAGCTCGAAAAAAACGGGGTCCTACCCATTGGCCCTCCACTTT
j_gene: TRBJ1-2; d_gene: TRBD1; abundance: few; v_gene: TRBV7-2; CDR3aa: CASSFWTGGTYGYTF; CDR3nt: TGTGCCAGCAGCTTTTGGACAGGGGGAACCTATGGCTACACCTTC
j_gene: TRBJ2-5; d_gene: NA; abundance: many; v_gene: TRBV2; CDR3aa: CASSSQGSETQYF; CDR3nt: TGTGCCAGCAGTTCGCAGGGGAGCGAGACCCAGTACTTC
j_gene: TRBJ1-2; d_gene: NA; abundance: NA; v_gene: TRBV6-2/TRBV6-3; CDR3aa: CASSADSYGYTF; CDR3nt: TGTGCCAGCAGTGCCGACAGCTATGGCTACACCTTC
j_gene: TRBJ2-7; d_gene: TRBD1; abundance: NA; v_gene: TRBV20-1; CDR3aa: CSARENRGTYEQYF; CDR3nt: TGCAGTGCTAGGGAGAACAGGGGAACCTACGAGCAGTACTTC
j_gene: TRBJ1-1; d_gene: NA; abundance: many; v_gene: TRBV7-8; CDR3aa: CASSLSTVEAFF; CDR3nt: TGTGCCAGCAGCCTATCGACAGTAGAAGCTTTCTTT
j_gene: TRBJ2-3; d_gene: NA; abundance: NA; v_gene: TRBV5-1; CDR3aa: CASSITDITDTQYF; CDR3nt: TGCGCCAGCAGCATTACAGATATAACAGATACGCAGTATTTT
j_gene: TRBJ2-1; d_gene: TRBD2; abundance: many; v_gene: TRBV20-1; CDR3aa: CSARHAGGTNEQFF; CDR3nt: TGCAGTGCGAGACATGCGGGGGGGACCAATGAGCAGTTCTTC
j_gene: TRBJ2-3; d_gene: TRBD2; abundance: NA; v_gene: TRBV29-1; CDR3aa: CSSFSGGTQQYF; CDR3nt: TGCAGTAGTTTTTCGGGAGGCACCCAGCAGTATTTT
j_gene: TRBJ2-1; d_gene: NA; abundance: few; v_gene: TRBV12-3/TRBV12-4; CDR3aa: CASSPPVLGNEQFF; CDR3nt: TGTGCCAGCAGTCCCCCCGTGTTGGGCAATGAGCAGTTCTTC
j_gene: TRBJ2-7; d_gene: NA; abundance: once; v_gene: TRBV5-1; CDR3aa: CASSLGNTAYEQYF; CDR3nt: TGCGCCAGCAGCTTGGGTAATACTGCCTACGAGCAGTACTTC
j_gene: TRBJ2-1; d_gene: NA; abundance: many; v_gene: TRBV7-6; CDR3aa: CASSQINNEQFF; CDR3nt: TGTGCCAGCAGCCAGATAAACAATGAGCAGTTCTTC
j_gene: TRBJ2-4; d_gene: NA; abundance: NA; v_gene: TRBV29-1; CDR3aa: CSVEDSASSIQYF; CDR3nt: TGCAGCGTTGAAGACTCGGCTAGCAGTATTCAGTACTTC
j_gene: TRBJ2-3; d_gene: NA; abundance: NA; v_gene: TRBV24-1; CDR3aa: CATSYRGALMDTQYF; CDR3nt: TGTGCCACCAGTTACCGTGGGGCCCTTATGGATACGCAGTATTTT
j_gene: TRBJ2-2; d_gene: NA; abundance: NA; v_gene: TRBV21-1; CDR3aa: CASSQKNRMNTGELFF; CDR3nt: TGTGCCAGCAGCCAAAAGAACAGAATGAACACCGGGGAGCTGTTTTTT
j_gene: TRBJ2-1; d_gene: TRBD2; abundance: many; v_gene: TRBV20-1; CDR3aa: CSARLAGGNNEQFF; CDR3nt: TGCAGTGCTAGACTAGCGGGAGGGAACAATGAGCAGTTCTTC
j_gene: TRBJ2-7; d_gene: NA; abundance: many; v_gene: TRBV7-2; CDR3aa: CASSLDTGSLTYEQYF; CDR3nt: TGTGCCAGCAGCTTAGACACAGGGTCACTGACCTACGAGCAGTACTTC
j_gene: TRBJ2-5; d_gene: TRBD1; abundance: many; v_gene: TRBV29-1; CDR3aa: CSVARGQGPETQYF; CDR3nt: TGCAGCGTCGCCCGCGGACAGGGTCCAGAGACCCAGTACTTC
j_gene: TRBJ2-2; d_gene: NA; abundance: NA; v_gene: TRBV29-1; CDR3aa: CSVDRTGELFF; CDR3nt: TGCAGCGTTGACAGAACCGGGGAGCTGTTTTTT